This T cell receptor beta chain was obtained from a study of siplizumab effects on memory and regulatory T cells (dated by TCRdb to between 2018 and 2021). For the wider study: The study examined how the anti-CD2 antibody siplizumab affects alloreactive T-cell subsets in allogeneic mixed lymphocyte reactions built from human PBMCs. General conclusions and limits of the study: Unstimulated naive T cells appeared to be more diverse than memory T cells, and naive cells seemed to make a substantial contribution to the alloresponse. A naive or memory phenotype could not be assigned to roughly 75-96% of proliferating CD4+ or CD8+ clones. Of the alloreactive CD4+ clones that could be mapped, the Treg-derived share averaged about 67% with siplizumab compared with under 30% in control reactions. The cumulative frequency of alloreactive sequences traceable to unstimulated CD4+ memory T cells was significantly reduced by siplizumab. No functional confirmation was obtained for the suppressive function of proliferating Tregs from siplizumab cultures. Because sequences at frequencies below about 10^-5 were poorly captured, only a minor fraction of alloreactive clones could be mapped back to unstimulated subsets.

Sorted unstimulated T cells and proliferating T cells recovered from mixed lymphocyte reactions were subjected to TCRbeta CDR3 sequencing. Fresh whole blood from 9 to 10 HLA-typed healthy donors served as the source for isolating PBMCs. To map where alloreactive clones came from, CD4+ non-regulatory T cells in the unstimulated state were FACS-sorted. Library method: the immunoSEQ multiplex PCR assay. Each sample had 85,000 to 100,000 TCR templates assayed by the deep sequencing platform. Genomic DNA extracted from sorted T cells was used for TCRbeta CDR3 sequencing. As for the original processing: Clonal analysis of TCRbeta CDR3 data was done in the R programming language. Alloreactive CD4+ and CD8+ clones were defined by comparing unstimulated samples with post-reaction CFSE-low samples. Regulatory or non-regulatory origin of alloreactive CD4+ clones was assigned by matching sequences to the sorted unstimulated Treg and non-Treg repertoires. Sourced from immuneACCESS, this table was stored by TCRdb with only in-frame sequences that have V and J called. A share of the clones is absent; for the studies checked, an unresolved V gene accounts for under half, and the remainder has no known explanation. Clonal size and the V and J genes are those of that table, whereas D and trimming came from the DNA. This sample comprises more than 90,000 clones, around 90% of them detected only once. Approximately 12% of the sample is held by the ten biggest clonotypes.

This clone showed up just once. This receptor's antigen is unknown. Per-nucleotide qualities are absent, and no much larger clonotype sits a single base away. CDR1 KGHSH and CDR2 LQKENI are derived from the germline V gene. From cysteine to phenylalanine, the CDR3 is 13 amino acids long. Kept here is only the CDR3 DNA, which spans 39 bases and is read in frame from base 1. Between the V and J ends, shortened by 6 bases and 8 bases respectively, the junction contains 16 bases. The specimen sequenced was non-Treg CD4+ T cells sorted from blood. The cell subset or site label here, explained by the study, means: FACS-sorted unstimulated CD4+ non-regulatory T cells. The clonotype comes from a human donor in good health. The chain is assembled from TRBV18 and TRBJ1-1, with the D gene call left open. The CDR3 is CASSPLVRGEAFF. The nucleotides read TGTGCCAGCTCTCCCCTAGTACGTGGCGAAGCTTTCTTT. Reference TRBV18 and TRBJ1-1 proteins supply the regions before and after the CDR3; the full variable domain is: NAGVMQNPRHLVRRRGQEARLRCSPMKGHSHVYWYRQLPEEGLKFMVYLQKENIIDESGMPKERFSAEFPKEGPSILRIQQVVRGDSAAYFCASSPLVRGEAFFGQGTRLTVV.